Each of the 21 T cell receptor beta chains below was sequenced from the same sample in a study of Graves' ophthalmopathy and Graves' hyperthyroidism. Amplification from RNA transcripts yielded the TCR beta CDR3 regions. After a first-round RT-PCR with HTBI primers, a second-round multiplex PCR was run. TCRdb re-derived calls from the multiplex PCR reads in MiXCR, one entry per CDR3 protein. The sample contains more than 300,000 distinct CDR3 sequences, 15% of which appear only once. The sequenced material came from peripheral blood. These receptors all stem from a woman aged 18 to 35 with stable Graves' hyperthyroidism.

A word on this clonotype: An end of the junction differs from the germline gene, which may be a read error. V is TRBV7-2 and J is TRBJ2-5, with D possibly being TRBD1 (5 bases). Germline-derived CDR1 and CDR2 are SGHTA and FQGNSA. The CDR3 has 13 amino acids. The CDR3, as DNA: TGTGCCGGCAGCTTGCGACAGCGAGAGACCCAGTACTTC. It encodes CAGSLRQRETQYF.

The CDR3 here is CASTAVSSYEQYF. The CDR3, as DNA: TGTGCCTCAACCGCAGTGAGCTCCTACGAGCAGTACTTC. The rearrangement uses TRBV30 and TRBJ2-7; D is undetermined. The CDR3 length is 13 residues. Germline CDR1 is GTSNPN and CDR2 is SVGIG (reference sequence). Trimming left V 7 bases short and J 0 bases short, with 13 bases between.

This clonotype was found many times. The chain is built from TRBV6-1 and TRBJ2-5; 8 bases map to TRBD2. This CDR3 has 15 residues. The trim removed 4 bases at V and 3 bases at J, leaving 7 bases unmatched. Per germline, CDR1 MNHNS and CDR2 SASEGT. Written as DNA, the CDR3 is TGTGCCAGCAGTGGTCTAGCGGGTCCCAAAGAGACCCAGTACTTC. It specifies CASSGLAGPKETQYF.

V usage is TRBV19 and J usage is TRBJ2-5; possibly TRBD1 or TRBD2 for D (5 bases each). With 4 bases removed from V and 3 bases from J, the gap between germline ends came to 15 bases. The CDR3 has 15 amino acids. The germline gives CDR1 LNHDA, CDR2 SQIVND (reference sequence). The CDR3 loop is CASSRGRMGKETQYF. The DNA for the CDR3 is TGTGCCAGTAGTAGGGGACGGATGGGGAAAGAGACCCAGTACTTC.

This clonotype was seen more than once but under ten times. The rearrangement links TRBV7-2 to TRBJ2-5; TRBD1 might be the D (5 bases). This CDR3 is 15 amino acids long. Trimming removed 2 bases at V and 3 bases at J, with 13 bases between. Germline assignment: CDR1 SGHTA and CDR2 FQGNSA. Here the CDR3 reads CASSLSARREETQYF. CDR3 sequence (DNA): TGTGCCAGCAGCTTAAGTGCCCGCAGGGAAGAGACCCAGTACTTC.

This chain connects TRBV2 to TRBJ1-2; perhaps TRBD1 as D (5 bases). V was cut by 10 bases and J by 0 bases, with 12 bases left in between. CDR3 length: 13 amino acids. Per germline, CDR1 SNHLY and CDR2 FYNNEI. The CDR3 nucleotides are TGTGCCACCGAGGGACGCCCTAACTATGGCTACACCTTC. Protein: CATEGRPNYGYTF.

This clonotype was observed many times. The gene calls are TRBV19 and TRBJ2-5; the match to TRBD2 covers 12 bases. The CDR3 is 17 residues long. Trimming took 3 bases from V and 2 from J; bases not matched to a gene: 7. Germline V gene data show CDR1 as LNHDA and CDR2 as SQIVND (reference sequence). CDR3 nucleotides: TGTGCCAGTAGTATTGAACTAGCGGGGGGTGGGCAAGAGACCCAGTACTTC. This codes for CASSIELAGGGQETQYF.

This clonotype has more than one count but fewer than ten. This sequence joins TRBV6-2 or TRBV6-3 and TRBJ2-7; 11 nucleotides match TRBD1. The CDR3 covers 14 residues. V gave up 7 bases and J gave up 2 bases; unmatched junction bases: 4. Looked up from germline, CDR1 is MNHEY and CDR2 is SVGEGT. Here the CDR3 DNA reads TGTGCCAGCACCCGGACAGGGGGCGCCTACGAGCAGTACTTC. Protein: CASTRTGGAYEQYF.

This clonotype came up many times. The rearrangement joins TRBV27 to TRBJ2-2, with D possibly TRBD1 on 6 matching bases. The CDR3 runs 15 residues. Trimming removed 8 bases at V and 6 bases at J, with 19 bases between. Germline CDR1 and CDR2: MNHEY and SMNVEV (reference sequence). This CDR3 reads CASLRRSGESGELFF. The DNA for the CDR3 is TGTGCCAGCCTACGGAGATCAGGGGAATCCGGGGAGCTGTTTTTT.

This chain joins TRBV19 and TRBJ2-7; 9 positions match TRBD2. After removal of 1 base from V and 3 bases from J, the junction contained 7 bases not matched to a gene. The CDR3 consists of 16 residues. Germline V gene data show CDR1 as LNHDA and CDR2 as SQIVND (reference sequence). The CDR3 bases are TGTGCCAGTAGTATAGTTGGGACTAGCTCGAGCTACGAGCAGTACTTC. Translated, it gives CASSIVGTSSSYEQYF.

This clonotype occurred many times. The rearrangement links TRBV6-2 or TRBV6-3 to TRBJ1-6, with a tentative D call TRBD1 (6 bases). The germline gives CDR1 MNHEY, CDR2 SVGEGT. The CDR3 runs to 11 residues. Trimming took 2 bases from V and 14 from J, leaving 7 bases between them. The CDR3 region is CASSYGGSLHF. The CDR3 DNA sequence: TGTGCCAGCAGTTACGGGGGCTCCCTCCACTTT.

This clonotype was counted at least ten times. J is TRBJ1-3 and V is TRBV12-3 or TRBV12-4; the D gene is possibly TRBD1 (5 bases). V lost 1 base to trimming and J lost 3 bases, with 10 bases between them. The length of the CDR3 is 15 residues. In DNA form, the CDR3 reads TGTGCCAGCAGTTTAGAAGGGGCAGGTGGAAACACCATATATTTT. Translation gives CASSLEGAGGNTIYF.

This clonotype came up a few times. The chain is built from TRBV5-1 and TRBJ1-5; a possible D gene is TRBD1 (5 bases). V was shortened by 0 bases and J by 6 bases, with 22 bases between the two germline ends. The germline gives CDR1 SGHRS, CDR2 YFSETQ. The CDR3 is made up of 18 amino acids. CDR3 DNA: TGCGCCAGCAGCTTGGTATCACGGGTGCAGGGAATCGGTCAGCCCCAGCATTTT. Translated: CASSLVSRVQGIGQPQHF.

This clonotype was detected ten times or more. This sequence joins TRBV13 and TRBJ2-7, with D maybe TRBD2 (5 bases). V gave up 1 base and J gave up 0 bases, with 10 bases separating them. This CDR3 is 15 amino acids long. Germline assignment: CDR1 PRHDT and CDR2 FYEKMQ (reference sequence). CDR3 nucleotide sequence: TGTGCCAGCAGCTTAGTCGGGATGAGCTCCTACGAGCAGTACTTC. Residues: CASSLVGMSSYEQYF.

This clonotype was seen ten or more times. The chain employs TRBV7-9 and TRBJ1-3; D is possibly TRBD1 (6 bases). This CDR3 is built from 15 residues. CDR1 SEHNR and CDR2 FQNEAQ come from the germline V gene (reference sequence). Trimming pared 5 bases from V and 0 bases from J, leaving 11 bases between. Here the CDR3 reads CASSTQGHSGNTIYF. In DNA form, the CDR3 reads TGTGCCAGCAGCACGCAGGGACACTCTGGAAACACCATATATTTT.

This clonotype was recorded many times. The chain is built from TRBV11-2 and TRBJ2-7, with D hard to call. V lost 0 bases, J lost 6 bases, and 15 bases lay in between. CDR3 length: 15 residues. Germline lookup yields CDR1 SGHAT and CDR2 FQNNGV. CDR3 DNA: TGTGCCAGCAGCTTAGATCTTAGGGTGGATCGCGAGCAGTACTTC. This translates into CASSLDLRVDREQYF.

This clonotype occurred many times. V is TRBV7-2 and J is TRBJ2-5, with 12 bases aligning to TRBD2. From germline, CDR1 is SGHTA and CDR2 FQGNSA. There are 15 residues in the CDR3. The ends lost 2 bases at V and 5 bases at J; junction bases unmatched: 3. CDR3 nucleotides: TGTGCCAGCAGCTTACTAGCGGGGGGGTGGGAGACCCAGTACTTC. Encoded protein: CASSLLAGGWETQYF.

This clonotype has more than one count but fewer than ten. A read error may explain this, as a much larger clone is one base away. V and J are TRBV6-1 and TRBJ2-4; 8 nucleotides line up with TRBD1. The CDR3 totals 13 residues. Per germline, CDR1 MNHNS and CDR2 SASEGT. The chain's CDR3 is CASSRDRKNIKYF. The CDR3 DNA reads TGTGCCAGCAGCCGGGACAGGAAAAACATTAAGTACTTC.

There are many counts of this clonotype. J is TRBJ2-5 and V is TRBV12-3 or TRBV12-4; 8 bases are shared with TRBD2. V shed 4 bases, J shed 4 bases, and the junction held 8 bases outside the gene matches. The CDR3 length is 15 residues. DNA of the CDR3: TGTGCCAGCAGTTCCCGGTGGAGCGGGGGAGAGACCCAGTACTTC. As protein: CASSSRWSGGETQYF.

The chain combines TRBV6-1 with TRBJ1-1; no reliable D call. Germline loops: CDR1 MNHNS, CDR2 SASEGT. Trimming took off 3 bases at V and 6 bases at J, with 17 bases between the two ends. CDR3 length: 15 amino acids. CDR3 loop: CASSENPQIGAEAFF. CDR3 sequence (DNA): TGTGCCAGCAGTGAGAACCCCCAGATTGGGGCTGAAGCTTTCTTT.

The chain combines TRBV29-1 with TRBJ2-2; D is perhaps TRBD1 (6 bases). The V end lost 0 bases, the J end lost 6 bases, and 14 bases lay between the germline ends. This CDR3 is 15 amino acids long. The germline V gene encodes CDR1 SQVTM and CDR2 ANQGSEA. The CDR3 DNA sequence: TGCAGCGTTGAAGATCGAATTGGGGGCGCCGGGGAGCTGTTTTTT. The encoded protein is CSVEDRIGGAGELFF.